This T cell receptor beta chain was sequenced in a study of molecular identifiers for immune sequencing clone quantification. Study-level results: Identical TCR molecules can share a barcode, and this sharing could underestimate highly expanded clone sizes.

The V gene's germline CDR1 is SGHKS and CDR2 YYEKEE (reference sequence). The CDR3 is 15 residues long. The germline V and J ends were trimmed by 0 bases and 4 bases, with 14 bases remaining between them. The bulk TCR libraries were made with methods described before and with listed TCR primers. TCRdb processed the PCR reads anew with MiXCR; each CDR3 protein has one entry. The sample yields 400,000 to 600,000 distinct CDR3 sequences, 20% to 25% seen once. There are many counts of this clonotype. Its antigen is still unknown. The origin of this receptor is a human donor in good health. Some libraries in this study had Jurkat cell RNA spiked in. This chain links TRBV5-5 with TRBJ2-7; D uncertain. The sample was naive CD8+ T cells from blood, with Jurkat cell RNA spiked in. The sample's subset: FACS-sorted CD8+CD4-CCR7+CD45RA+ naive T cells. In DNA form, the CDR3 reads TGTGCCAGCAGCTTGGTCGGCGCCTCGCCGTACGAGCAGTACTTC. It yields the protein CASSLVGASPYEQYF.